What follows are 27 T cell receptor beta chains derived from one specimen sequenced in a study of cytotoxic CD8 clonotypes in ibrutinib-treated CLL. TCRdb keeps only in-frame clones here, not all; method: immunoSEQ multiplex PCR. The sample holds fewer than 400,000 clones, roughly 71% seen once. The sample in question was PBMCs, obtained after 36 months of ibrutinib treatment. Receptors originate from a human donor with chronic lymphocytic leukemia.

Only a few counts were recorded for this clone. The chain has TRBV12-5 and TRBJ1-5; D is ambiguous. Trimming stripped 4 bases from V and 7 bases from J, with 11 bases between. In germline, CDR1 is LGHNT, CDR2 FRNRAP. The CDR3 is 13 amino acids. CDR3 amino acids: CASGSGLGQPQHF. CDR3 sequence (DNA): TGTGCTAGTGGTTCAGGTCTCGGACAGCCCCAGCATTTT.

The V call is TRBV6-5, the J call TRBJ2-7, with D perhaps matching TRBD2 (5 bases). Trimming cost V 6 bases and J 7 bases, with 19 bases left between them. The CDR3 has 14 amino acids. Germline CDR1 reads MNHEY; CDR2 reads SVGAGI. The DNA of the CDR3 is TGTGCCAGCAGCCCTAGTGGGAGCCCCCGGGAGCAGTACTTC. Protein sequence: CASSPSGSPREQYF.

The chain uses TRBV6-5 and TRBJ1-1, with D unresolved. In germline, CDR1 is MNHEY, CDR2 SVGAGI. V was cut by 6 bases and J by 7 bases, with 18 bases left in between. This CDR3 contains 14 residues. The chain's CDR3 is CASSLGPGVIEAFF. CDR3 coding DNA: TGTGCCAGCAGCCTAGGACCCGGGGTAATTGAAGCTTTCTTT.

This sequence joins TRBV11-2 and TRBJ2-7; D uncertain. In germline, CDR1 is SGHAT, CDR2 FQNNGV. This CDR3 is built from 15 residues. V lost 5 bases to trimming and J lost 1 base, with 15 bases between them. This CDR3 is CASSPLWARSYEQYF. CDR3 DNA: TGTGCCAGCAGCCCCCTTTGGGCAAGGTCCTACGAGCAGTACTTC. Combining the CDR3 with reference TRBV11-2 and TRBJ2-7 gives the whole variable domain EAGVAQSPRYKIIEKRQSVAFWCNPISGHATLYWYQQILGQGPKLLIQFQNNGVVDDSQLPKDRFSAERLKGVDSTLKIQPAKLEDSAVYLCASSPLWARSYEQYFGPGTRLTVT.

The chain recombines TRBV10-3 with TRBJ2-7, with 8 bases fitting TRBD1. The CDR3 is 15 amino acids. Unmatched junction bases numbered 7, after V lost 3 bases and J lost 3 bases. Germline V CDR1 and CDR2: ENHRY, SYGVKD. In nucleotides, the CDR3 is TGTGCCATCAGTGATGGCAGGGGGCATGTCTACGAGCAGTACTTC. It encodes CAISDGRGHVYEQYF.

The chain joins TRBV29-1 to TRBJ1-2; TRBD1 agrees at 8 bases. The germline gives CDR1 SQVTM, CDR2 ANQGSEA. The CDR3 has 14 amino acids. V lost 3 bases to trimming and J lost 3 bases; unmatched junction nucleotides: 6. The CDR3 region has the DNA TGCAGCGTTGAGAACGACAGGGGACACTATGGCTACACCTTC. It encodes CSVENDRGHYGYTF.

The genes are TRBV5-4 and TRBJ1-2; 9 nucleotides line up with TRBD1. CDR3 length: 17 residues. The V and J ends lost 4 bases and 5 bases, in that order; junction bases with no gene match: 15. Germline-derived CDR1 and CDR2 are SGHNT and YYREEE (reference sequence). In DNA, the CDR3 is TGTGCCAGCAGCCCAAAGTCGACCGGGACAGGGCGGTATGGCTACACCTTC. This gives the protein CASSPKSTGTGRYGYTF.

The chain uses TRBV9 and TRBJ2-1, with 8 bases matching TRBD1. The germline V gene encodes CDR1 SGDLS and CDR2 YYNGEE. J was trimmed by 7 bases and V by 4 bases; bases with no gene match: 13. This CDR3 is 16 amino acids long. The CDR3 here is CASSPQSRQGWNEQFF. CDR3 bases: TGTGCCAGCAGCCCCCAGAGCCGACAGGGGTGGAATGAGCAGTTCTTC.

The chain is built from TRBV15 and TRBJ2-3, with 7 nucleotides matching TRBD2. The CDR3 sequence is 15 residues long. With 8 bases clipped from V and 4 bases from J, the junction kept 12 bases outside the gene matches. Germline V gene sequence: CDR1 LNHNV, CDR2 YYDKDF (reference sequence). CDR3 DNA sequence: TGTGCCACCGCTCCAGTGGGAGGGCTCCCAGATACGCAGTATTTT. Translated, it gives CATAPVGGLPDTQYF.

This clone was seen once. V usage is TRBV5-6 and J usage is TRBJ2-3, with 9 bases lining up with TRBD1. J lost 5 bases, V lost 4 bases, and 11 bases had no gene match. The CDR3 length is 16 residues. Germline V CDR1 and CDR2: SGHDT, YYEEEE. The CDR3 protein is CASSQGTGPRGDTQYF. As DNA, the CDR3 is TGTGCCAGCAGCCAGGGGACAGGGCCCCGAGGAGATACGCAGTATTTT. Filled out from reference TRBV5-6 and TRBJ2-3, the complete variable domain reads DAGVTQSPTHLIKTRGQQVTLRCSPKSGHDTVSWYQQALGQGPQFIFQYYEEEERQRGNFPDRFSGHQFPNYSSELNVNALLLGDSALYLCASSQGTGPRGDTQYFGPGTRLTVL.

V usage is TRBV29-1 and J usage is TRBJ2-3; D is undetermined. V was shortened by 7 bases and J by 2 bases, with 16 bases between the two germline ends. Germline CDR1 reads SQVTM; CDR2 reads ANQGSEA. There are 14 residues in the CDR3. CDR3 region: CSDLPGIHTDTQYF. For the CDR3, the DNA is TGCAGCGATCTCCCGGGCATACACACAGATACGCAGTATTTT.

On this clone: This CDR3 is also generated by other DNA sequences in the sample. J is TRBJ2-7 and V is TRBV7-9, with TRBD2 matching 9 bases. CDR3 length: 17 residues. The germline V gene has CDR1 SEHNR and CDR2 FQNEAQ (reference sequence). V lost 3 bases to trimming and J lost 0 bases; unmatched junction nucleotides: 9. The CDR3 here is CASSLARQAGGSYEQYF. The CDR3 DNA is TGTGCCAGCAGCTTGGCGCGTCAAGCGGGAGGCTCCTACGAGCAGTACTTC.

The CDR3 spells CASSGAGALRTDTQYF. The CDR3 DNA reads as TGTGCCAGCAGCGGAGCGGGAGCCCTGAGAACAGATACGCAGTATTTT. V gene TRBV7-2 combines with J gene TRBJ2-3; 8 nucleotides align to TRBD2. This CDR3 region has 16 residues. The germline V gene encodes CDR1 SGHTA and CDR2 FQGNSA. J gave up 3 bases and V 5 bases, and 10 bases lay outside the gene matches.

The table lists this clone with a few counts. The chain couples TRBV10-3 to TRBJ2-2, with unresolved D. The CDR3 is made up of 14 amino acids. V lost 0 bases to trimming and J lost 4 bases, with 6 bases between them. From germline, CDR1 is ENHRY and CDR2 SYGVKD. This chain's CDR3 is CAISESLSTGELFF. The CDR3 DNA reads TGTGCCATCAGTGAGTCGTTGTCCACCGGGGAGCTGTTTTTT.

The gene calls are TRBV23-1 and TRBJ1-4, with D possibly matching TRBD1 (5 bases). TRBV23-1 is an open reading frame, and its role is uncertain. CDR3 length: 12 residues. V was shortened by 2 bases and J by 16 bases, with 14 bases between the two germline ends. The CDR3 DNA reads TGCGCCAGCAGTCAACGTATGGGGGGTCCGTTTTTT. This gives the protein CASSQRMGGPFF.

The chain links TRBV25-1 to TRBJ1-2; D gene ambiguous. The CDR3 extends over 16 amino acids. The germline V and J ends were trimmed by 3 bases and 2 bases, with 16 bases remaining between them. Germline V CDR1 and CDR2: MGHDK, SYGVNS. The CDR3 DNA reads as TGTGCCAGCAGTGACCCCCTTGGAAACGGAAACTATGGCTACACCTTC. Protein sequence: CASSDPLGNGNYGYTF.

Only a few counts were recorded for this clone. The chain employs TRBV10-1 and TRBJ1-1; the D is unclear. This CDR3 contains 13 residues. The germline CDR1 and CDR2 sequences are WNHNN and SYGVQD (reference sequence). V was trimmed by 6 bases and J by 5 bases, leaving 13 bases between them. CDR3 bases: TGCGCCAGCAGCTATTCATCGCGGACTGAAGCTTTCTTT. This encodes CASSYSSRTEAFF.

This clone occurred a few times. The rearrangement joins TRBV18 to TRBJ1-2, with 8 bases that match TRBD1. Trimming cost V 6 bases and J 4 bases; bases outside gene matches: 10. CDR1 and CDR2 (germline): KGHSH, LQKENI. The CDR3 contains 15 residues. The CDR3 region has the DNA TGTGCCAGCTCCATATATACCGGGACAGGCTATGGCTACACCTTC. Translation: CASSIYTGTGYGYTF.

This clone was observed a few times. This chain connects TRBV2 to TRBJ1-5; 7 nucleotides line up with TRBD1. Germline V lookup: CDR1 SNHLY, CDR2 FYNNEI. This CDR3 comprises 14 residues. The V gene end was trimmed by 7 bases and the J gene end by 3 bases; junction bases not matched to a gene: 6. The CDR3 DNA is TGTGCCAGCATCCCGGGACAGATCAATCAGCCCCAGCATTTT. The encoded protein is CASIPGQINQPQHF.

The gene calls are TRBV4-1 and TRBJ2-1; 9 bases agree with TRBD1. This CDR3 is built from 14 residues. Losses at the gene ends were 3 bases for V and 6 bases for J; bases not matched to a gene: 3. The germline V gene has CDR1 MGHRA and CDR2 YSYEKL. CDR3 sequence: CASSQGTGTNEQFF. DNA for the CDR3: TGCGCCAGCAGCCAGGGGACAGGGACCAATGAGCAGTTCTTC.

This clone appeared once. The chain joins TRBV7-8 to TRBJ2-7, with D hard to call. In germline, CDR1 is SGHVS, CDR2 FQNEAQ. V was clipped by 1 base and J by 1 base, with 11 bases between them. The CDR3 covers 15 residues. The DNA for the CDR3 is TGTGCCAGCAGCTTAGTAAGCTGGGCGTCCTACGAGCAGTACTTC. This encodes CASSLVSWASYEQYF. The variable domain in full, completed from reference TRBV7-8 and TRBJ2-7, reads GAGVSQSPRYKVAKRGQDVALRCDPISGHVSLFWYQQALGQGPEFLTYFQNEAQLDKSGLPSDRFFAERPEGSVSTLKIQRTQQEDSAVYLCASSLVSWASYEQYFGPGTRLTVT.

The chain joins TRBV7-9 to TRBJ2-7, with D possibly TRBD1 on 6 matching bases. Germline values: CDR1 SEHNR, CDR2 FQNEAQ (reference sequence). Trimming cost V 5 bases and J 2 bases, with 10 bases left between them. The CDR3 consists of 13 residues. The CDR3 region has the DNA TGTGCCAGCAGCATTTCAGGGGCCTACGAGCAGTACTTC. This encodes CASSISGAYEQYF.

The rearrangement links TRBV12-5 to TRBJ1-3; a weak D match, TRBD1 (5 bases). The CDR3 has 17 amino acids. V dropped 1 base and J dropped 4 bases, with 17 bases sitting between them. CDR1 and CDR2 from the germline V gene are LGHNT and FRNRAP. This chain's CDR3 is CASGLAVTPGVGNTIYF. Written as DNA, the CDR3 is TGTGCTAGTGGTTTGGCTGTCACCCCGGGGGTCGGAAACACCATATATTTT. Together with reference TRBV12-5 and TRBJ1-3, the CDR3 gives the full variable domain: DARVTQTPRHKVTEMGQEVTMRCQPILGHNTVFWYRQTMMQGLELLAYFRNRAPLDDSGMPKDRFSAEMPDATLATLKIQPSEPRDSAVYFCASGLAVTPGVGNTIYFGEGSWLTVV.

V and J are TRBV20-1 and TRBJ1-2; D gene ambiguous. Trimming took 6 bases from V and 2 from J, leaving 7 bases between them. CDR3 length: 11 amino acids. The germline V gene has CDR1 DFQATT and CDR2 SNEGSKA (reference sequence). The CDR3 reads CSADTNYGYTF. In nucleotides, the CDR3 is TGCAGTGCCGACACAAACTATGGCTACACCTTC.

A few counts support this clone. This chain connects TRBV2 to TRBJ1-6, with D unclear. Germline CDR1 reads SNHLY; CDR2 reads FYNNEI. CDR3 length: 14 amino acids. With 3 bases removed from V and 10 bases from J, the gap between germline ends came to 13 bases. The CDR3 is CASSDSWVRSPLHF. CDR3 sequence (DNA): TGTGCCAGCAGTGATTCTTGGGTCCGCTCACCCCTCCACTTT.

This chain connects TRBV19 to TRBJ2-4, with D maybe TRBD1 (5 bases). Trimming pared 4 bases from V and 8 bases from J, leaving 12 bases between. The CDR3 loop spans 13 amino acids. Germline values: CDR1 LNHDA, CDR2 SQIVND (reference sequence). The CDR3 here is CASSTGWADIQYF. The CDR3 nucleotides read TGTGCCAGTAGTACAGGGTGGGCGGACATTCAGTACTTC.

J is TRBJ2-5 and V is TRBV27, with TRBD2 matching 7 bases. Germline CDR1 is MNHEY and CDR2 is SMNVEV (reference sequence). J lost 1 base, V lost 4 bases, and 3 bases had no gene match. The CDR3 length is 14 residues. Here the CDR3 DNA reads TGTGCCAGCAGTTCAGCGGGAATCCAAGAGACCCAGTACTTC. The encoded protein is CASSSAGIQETQYF.